The 18 T cell receptor beta chains presented below share a single source sample, sequenced in a study of CD8 T cells in Susac syndrome. It was with random hexamers that roughly 0.5 to 1 ug RNA was reverse transcribed. Via MiXCR, TCRdb re-called the immunoSEQ multiplex PCR reads, giving one row per CDR3 protein. The sample consists of some 300,000 distinct CDR3 sequences, approximately 90% of them appearing once. Sequencing input: CD8+ T cells from PBMCs. These receptors originate from a human donor with multiple sclerosis.

The V gene is TRBV27, the J gene TRBJ2-6; the D gene could be TRBD1 or TRBD2 (5 bases each). The V end lost 6 bases, the J end lost 3 bases, and 21 bases lay between the germline ends. Germline-derived CDR1 and CDR2 are MNHEY and SMNVEV (reference sequence). The CDR3 is 18 residues long. CDR3 protein: CASRFRDVSGSGANVLTF. CDR3 DNA sequence: TGTGCCAGCAGGTTCCGCGATGTCTCAGGGAGTGGGGCCAACGTCCTGACTTTC.

This chain connects TRBV30 to TRBJ2-5, with a possible D match to TRBD2 (6 bases). The germline gives CDR1 GTSNPN, CDR2 SVGIG (reference sequence). Deletions cut 0 bases from V and 5 bases from J, with 13 bases between. CDR3 size: 14 residues. The CDR3 is CAWSVEEAGETQYF. CDR3 bases: TGTGCCTGGAGTGTAGAGGAGGCGGGGGAGACCCAGTACTTC.

This rearrangement joins TRBV20-1 to TRBJ1-4; 7 positions agree with TRBD1. Per the germline V gene, CDR1 is DFQATT and CDR2 is SNEGSKA (reference sequence). The V segment lost 3 bases and the J segment 5 bases; nucleotides outside the gene matches: 6. The CDR3 runs 14 residues. The CDR3 sequence: CSARGDSQNEKLFF. Here the CDR3 DNA reads TGCAGTGCTAGGGGGGACAGCCAAAATGAAAAACTGTTTTTT.

The V gene is TRBV12-3 or TRBV12-4, the J gene TRBJ2-7, with D possibly matching TRBD2 (5 bases). The CDR3 has 16 residues. V was pared by 4 bases and J by 6 bases, with 22 bases between. The CDR3 DNA is TGTGCCAGCAGTTACGTACCGGGATTAAAAGTGGGCGAGCAGTACTTC. Amino acids: CASSYVPGLKVGEQYF.

The gene calls are TRBV27 and TRBJ2-7, with D tentatively TRBD2 (5 bases). There are 14 residues in the CDR3. Trimming cost V 3 bases and J 2 bases, with 11 bases left between them. From germline, CDR1 is MNHEY and CDR2 SMNVEV (reference sequence). CDR3 loop: CASSFGVIPYEQYF. The CDR3 nucleotides are TGTGCCAGCAGTTTCGGGGTTATCCCCTACGAGCAGTACTTC.

This chain connects TRBV6-2 or TRBV6-3 to TRBJ2-1; D unclear. V was trimmed by 8 bases and J by 2 bases, leaving 13 bases between them. CDR1 is MNHEY and CDR2 is SVGEGT in the germline V gene. This CDR3 region has 14 residues. The CDR3, as DNA: TGTGCCAGCCGTGGGCTACCGCCCTACAATGAGCAGTTCTTC. This translates into CASRGLPPYNEQFF.

V and J are TRBV30 and TRBJ1-4; D is ambiguous. Trimming left V 1 base short and J 8 bases short, with 17 bases between. Germline V gene sequence: CDR1 GTSNPN, CDR2 SVGIG (reference sequence). This CDR3 region has 15 residues. Here the CDR3 reads CAWSEGGSSGEKLFF. In DNA, the CDR3 is TGTGCCTGGAGTGAGGGCGGGTCGTCGGGGGAAAAACTGTTTTTT.

The J gene is TRBJ2-7, the V gene TRBV5-1; weak D call: TRBD1 (6 bases). The CDR3 is 14 amino acids. Germline V CDR1 and CDR2: SGHRS, YFSETQ. The V gene lost 0 bases and the J gene lost 5 bases, with 12 bases spanning the gap. This CDR3 reads CASSLEGEVDEQYF. The DNA for the CDR3 is TGCGCCAGCAGCTTGGAGGGGGAAGTCGACGAGCAGTACTTC.

The chain is built from TRBV20-1 and TRBJ2-7; 10 nucleotides agree with TRBD2. J lost 4 bases, V lost 3 bases, and 6 bases had no gene match. The CDR3 covers 14 residues. The germline CDR1 and CDR2 sequences are DFQATT and SNEGSKA (reference sequence). This CDR3 reads CSASKPSGSYEQYF. The CDR3 coding sequence is TGCAGTGCTAGTAAGCCTAGCGGGAGTTACGAGCAGTACTTC.

The gene calls are TRBV9 and TRBJ1-6; D remains ambiguous. V lost 8 bases to trimming and J lost 6 bases, with 3 bases between them. From germline, CDR1 is SGDLS and CDR2 YYNGEE. The CDR3 totals 10 residues. CDR3 in amino acids: CARVNSPLHF. The CDR3 nucleotides read TGTGCCAGAGTTAATTCACCCCTCCACTTT.

This chain joins TRBV20-1 and TRBJ1-3, with D perhaps matching TRBD1 (5 bases). The germline gives CDR1 DFQATT, CDR2 SNEGSKA (reference sequence). The CDR3 consists of 12 residues. Trimming stripped 5 bases from V and 3 bases from J, with 8 bases between. For the CDR3, the DNA is TGCAGTGCTCGGGGACTTGGAAACACCATATATTTT. Amino acids: CSARGLGNTIYF.

V and J are TRBV12-3 or TRBV12-4 and TRBJ2-2; D possibly corresponds to TRBD1 (6 bases). V shed 2 bases and J shed 7 bases, with 11 bases lying between them. This CDR3 has 14 residues. CDR3 DNA: TGTGCCAGCAGTTTACCTCAGGGGCTCGGGGAGCTGTTTTTT. It specifies CASSLPQGLGELFF.

This clonotype was recorded a few times. The rearrangement links TRBV7-2 to TRBJ2-7, with a tentative D call TRBD2 (5 bases). CDR1 and CDR2 from the germline V gene are SGHTA and FQGNSA. This CDR3 is 15 amino acids long. The V end lost 4 bases, the J end lost 0 bases, and 13 bases lay between the germline ends. CDR3 loop: CASSYEAGSSYEQYF. In DNA, the CDR3 is TGTGCCAGCAGCTACGAGGCGGGTTCCTCCTACGAGCAGTACTTC.

The chain couples TRBV29-1 to TRBJ1-2; weak D call: TRBD1 (6 bases). V was trimmed by 6 bases and J by 2 bases, leaving 10 bases between them. Germline CDR1 SQVTM, CDR2 ANQGSEA. The CDR3 totals 12 residues. CDR3 coding DNA: TGCAGCGTCAATACAGGGAACTATGGCTACACCTTC. Its translation: CSVNTGNYGYTF.

This sequence joins TRBV7-2 and TRBJ2-2; 7 bases line up with TRBD2. This CDR3 has 16 amino acids. From germline, CDR1 is SGHTA and CDR2 FQGNSA. V shed 4 bases, J shed 6 bases, and the junction held 11 bases outside the gene matches. The CDR3 coding sequence is TGTGCCAGCAGCTGGGGCGGCGGGAGCCCCGCCGGGGAGCTGTTTTTT. Protein product: CASSWGGGSPAGELFF.

The CDR3 protein is CASSGTGTYNEQFF. The CDR3 bases are TGCGCCAGCAGCGGGACAGGGACCTACAATGAGCAGTTCTTC. The chain uses TRBV5-1 and TRBJ2-1; 9 nucleotides line up with TRBD1. The trim removed 4 bases at V and 2 bases at J, leaving 1 base unmatched. CDR1 is SGHRS, CDR2 YFSETQ, per germline. The CDR3 spans 14 residues.

The V call is TRBV25-1, the J call TRBJ1-4; D remains unclear. Germline V gene sequence: CDR1 MGHDK, CDR2 SYGVNS. Between the trimmed V and J ends, which lost 0 bases and 8 bases, there was a span of 10 bases. CDR3 length equals 14 residues. CDR3: CASSEYDGIEKLFF. The DNA for the CDR3 is TGTGCCAGCAGTGAATACGACGGGATAGAAAAACTGTTTTTT.

The CDR3: CASSQTSTGYSTDTQYF. In nucleotides, the CDR3 is TGCGCCAGCAGCCAAACTTCCACAGGGTATAGCACAGATACGCAGTATTTT. The chain employs TRBV4-1 and TRBJ2-3, with D perhaps TRBD1 (6 bases). Germline CDR1 is MGHRA and CDR2 is YSYEKL. Trimming took off 2 bases at V and 0 bases at J, with 15 bases between the two ends. This CDR3 has 17 residues.